What follows is one T cell receptor beta chain and its context. Its matching antigen is unknown. This sample stems from a study of T cell responses to AZD1222 COVID-19 vaccine. Study-level results: The study found vaccine-associated CD4 TCRs spanning spike, dominant at 160-218 and 743-854. Spike-specific TCR breadth rose after two AZD1222 doses, and depth rose as well. Regions left unmutated in variants are reportedly the target of nearly half of spike-specific TCRs. Clonal diversity may have been underestimated, and the donors were mostly white British, with more females than males.

Trimming removed 7 bases from V and 4 bases from J; junction bases left unmatched: 8. The CDR3 spans 14 residues. CDR1 is LNHDA and CDR2 is SQIVND in the germline V gene (reference sequence). The repertoire was sequenced with immunoSEQ multiplex PCR; TCRdb's copy has only in-frame clones and lacks some. The sample shows about 120,000 clones, around nine tenths of them seen only once. The specimen was peripheral blood, collected on day 0 of AZD1222 vaccination. V usage is TRBV19 and J usage is TRBJ1-1; 8 nucleotides match TRBD1. This receptor was obtained from an adult in good health. The CDR3 loop reads CASTQGEGGTEAFF. DNA for the CDR3: TGTGCCAGTACACAGGGGGAAGGGGGCACTGAAGCTTTCTTT.